The sequence of this T cell receptor beta chain was determined in a study of technical replicates of blood from a few donors. Libraries were prepared by immunoSEQ multiplex PCR; TCRdb keeps only in-frame clonotypes and omits some of them. The data hold around 70,000 clones, with roughly 94% observed a single time. The source is a human donor in good health. The sample consisted of T cells isolated from PBMCs.

This chain's CDR3 is CASSLALTGLNTGELFF. The DNA of the CDR3 is TGTGCCAGCAGCTTAGCGCTAACAGGCTTGAACACCGGGGAGCTGTTTTTT. The chain uses TRBV7-2 and TRBJ2-2; D possibly corresponds to TRBD1 (5 bases). Germline V gene data show CDR1 as SGHTA and CDR2 as FQGNSA. CDR3 size: 17 residues. V gave up 0 bases and J gave up 1 base, with 12 bases separating them.